The 12 T cell receptor beta chains presented below share a single source sample, sequenced in a study of blood T cell repertoires in COVID-19. Assay used: immunoSEQ multiplex PCR; TCRdb lists only in-frame clones, some missing. The sample lists tens of thousands of clones, approximately 73% occurring once. What was sequenced was peripheral blood. The receptors derive from a man aged 55 to 70 with COVID-19, enrolled during active disease.

This chain connects TRBV18 to TRBJ2-7; TRBD1 matches 12 bases. After removal of 3 bases from V and 4 bases from J, the junction contained 4 bases not matched to a gene. The CDR3 runs to 15 residues. The V gene's germline CDR1 is KGHSH and CDR2 LQKENI. This CDR3 is CASSPAGQGAYEQYF. CDR3 sequence (DNA): TGTGCCAGCTCACCTGCGGGACAGGGGGCTTACGAGCAGTACTTC.

The rearrangement links TRBV30 to TRBJ1-1, with D possibly matching TRBD1 (5 bases). Germline CDR1 is GTSNPN and CDR2 is SVGIG (reference sequence). The CDR3 contains 11 residues. The germline V and J ends were trimmed by 5 bases and 3 bases, with 7 bases remaining between them. The CDR3 DNA reads as TGTGCCTGGGAAGGGGACACTGAAGCTTTCTTT. It codes for CAWEGDTEAFF.

The chain joins TRBV9 to TRBJ1-4, with TRBD1 as a possible D gene (6 bases). Per the germline V gene, CDR1 is SGDLS and CDR2 is YYNGEE. This CDR3 has 14 amino acids. V lost 2 bases and J 4 bases, leaving 9 bases between the germline ends. The CDR3 sequence: CASSVDSINEKLFF. Written as DNA, the CDR3 is TGTGCCAGCAGCGTGGACAGCATTAATGAAAAACTGTTTTTT.

The J gene is TRBJ2-1, the V gene TRBV6-5; 11 nucleotides match TRBD2. V trimming: 7 bases; J trimming: 10 bases; junction bases outside the gene matches: 6. Germline V lookup: CDR1 MNHEY, CDR2 SVGAGI. The CDR3 runs to 13 residues. In DNA, the CDR3 is TGTGCCAGCAAACAACTAGCGGGGGTCGAGCAGTTCTTC. It yields the protein CASKQLAGVEQFF.

The chain recombines TRBV28 with TRBJ2-2; perhaps TRBD1 as D (6 bases). Deletions cut 5 bases from V and 4 bases from J, with 17 bases between. The CDR3 totals 16 residues. CDR1 is MDHEN and CDR2 is SYDVKM in the germline V gene. CDR3 coding DNA: TGTGCCAGCAGTCTTACAGGGTTCTGGATCACCGGGGAGCTGTTTTTT. The encoded protein is CASSLTGFWITGELFF.

J is TRBJ2-3 and V is TRBV9; TRBD2 is a possible D gene (5 bases). Trimming pared 2 bases from V and 2 bases from J, leaving 9 bases between. The CDR3 consists of 14 residues. The germline CDR1 and CDR2 sequences are SGDLS and YYNGEE. CDR3 DNA sequence: TGTGCCAGCAGCGTCCTCGGGAACACAGATACGCAGTATTTT. Its protein product is CASSVLGNTDTQYF.

V gene TRBV19 combines with J gene TRBJ2-1; 12 bases map to TRBD2. The germline V gene has CDR1 LNHDA and CDR2 SQIVND (reference sequence). The CDR3 contains 16 residues. V shed 4 bases, J shed 1 base, and the junction held 2 bases outside the gene matches. The CDR3: CASSKLAGGSYNEQFF. CDR3 DNA: TGTGCCAGTAGTAAACTAGCGGGGGGTTCCTACAATGAGCAGTTCTTC.

The chain employs TRBV2 and TRBJ1-1, with a tentative D call TRBD1 (5 bases). Germline values: CDR1 SNHLY, CDR2 FYNNEI. There are 15 residues in the CDR3. V gave up 6 bases and J gave up 1 base, with 15 bases separating them. CDR3 bases: TGTGCCAGCAGAGGGGAGGGTTCGGGGAACACTGAAGCTTTCTTT. This gives the protein CASRGEGSGNTEAFF.

V usage is TRBV4-1 and J usage is TRBJ2-2; unclear D gene. Germline CDR1 and CDR2: MGHRA and YSYEKL. There are 13 residues in the CDR3. Deletions cut 0 bases from V and 6 bases from J, with 5 bases between. This CDR3 is CASSQDQSGELFF. Here the CDR3 DNA reads TGCGCCAGCAGCCAAGATCAGTCCGGGGAGCTGTTTTTT.

The chain combines TRBV6-5 with TRBJ2-2; the match to TRBD1 covers 8 bases. The CDR3 sequence is 13 residues long. V lost 5 bases, J lost 6 bases, and 2 bases stayed unmatched. The germline CDR1 and CDR2 sequences are MNHEY and SVGAGI. CDR3 sequence (DNA): TGTGCCAGCAGTCGGACAGGGTCCGGGGAGCTGTTTTTT. This codes for CASSRTGSGELFF.

The rearrangement joins TRBV15 to TRBJ2-5; TRBD2 is a possible D gene (6 bases). This CDR3 contains 15 residues. The V end was cut by 7 bases, the J end by 3 bases, with 18 bases between. Germline CDR1 reads LNHNV; CDR2 reads YYDKDF (reference sequence). The CDR3: CATTSSLATEETQYF. Here the CDR3 DNA reads TGTGCCACCACCTCCTCGCTAGCGACCGAAGAGACCCAGTACTTC.

The V gene is TRBV5-6, the J gene TRBJ2-7; D perhaps matches TRBD1 (6 bases). The CDR3 is 14 residues long. Germline V CDR1 and CDR2: SGHDT, YYEEEE. V was trimmed by 4 bases and J by 7 bases, leaving 18 bases between them. The DNA for the CDR3 is TGTGCCAGCAGCCACCCAACAGGGTCTGGGGAGCAGTACTTC. Amino acid sequence: CASSHPTGSGEQYF.